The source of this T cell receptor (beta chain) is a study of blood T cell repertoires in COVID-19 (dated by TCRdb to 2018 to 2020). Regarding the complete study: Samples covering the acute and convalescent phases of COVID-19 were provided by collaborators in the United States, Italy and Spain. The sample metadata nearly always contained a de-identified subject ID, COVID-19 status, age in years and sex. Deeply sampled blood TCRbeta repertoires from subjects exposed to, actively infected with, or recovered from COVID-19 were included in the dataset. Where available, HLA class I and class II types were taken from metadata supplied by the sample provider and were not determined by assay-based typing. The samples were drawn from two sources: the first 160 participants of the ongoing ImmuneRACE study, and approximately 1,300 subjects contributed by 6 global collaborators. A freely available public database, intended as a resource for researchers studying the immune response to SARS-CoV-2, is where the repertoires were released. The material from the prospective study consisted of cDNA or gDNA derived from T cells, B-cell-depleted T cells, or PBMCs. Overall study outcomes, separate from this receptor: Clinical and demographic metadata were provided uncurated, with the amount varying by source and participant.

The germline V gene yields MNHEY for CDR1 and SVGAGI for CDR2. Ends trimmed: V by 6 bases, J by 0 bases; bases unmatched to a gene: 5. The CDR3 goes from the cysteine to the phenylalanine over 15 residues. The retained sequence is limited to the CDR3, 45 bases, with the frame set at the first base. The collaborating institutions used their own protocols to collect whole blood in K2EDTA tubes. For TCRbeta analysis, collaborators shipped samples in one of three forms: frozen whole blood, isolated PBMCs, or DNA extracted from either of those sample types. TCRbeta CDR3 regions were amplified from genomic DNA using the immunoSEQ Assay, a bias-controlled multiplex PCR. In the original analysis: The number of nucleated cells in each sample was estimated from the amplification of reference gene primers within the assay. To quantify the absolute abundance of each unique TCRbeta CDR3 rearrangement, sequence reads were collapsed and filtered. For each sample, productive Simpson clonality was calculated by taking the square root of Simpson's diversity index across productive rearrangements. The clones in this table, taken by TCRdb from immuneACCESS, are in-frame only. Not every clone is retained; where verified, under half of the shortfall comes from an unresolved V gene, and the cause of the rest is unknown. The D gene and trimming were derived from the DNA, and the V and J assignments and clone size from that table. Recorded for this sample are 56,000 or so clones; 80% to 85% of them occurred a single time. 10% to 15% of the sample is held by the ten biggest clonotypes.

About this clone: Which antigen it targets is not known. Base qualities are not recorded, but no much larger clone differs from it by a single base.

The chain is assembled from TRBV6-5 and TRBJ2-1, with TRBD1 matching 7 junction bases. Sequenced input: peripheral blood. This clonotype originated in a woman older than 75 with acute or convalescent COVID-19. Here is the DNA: TGTGCCAGCAGGGGACAGTCATACTCCTACAATGAGCAGTTCTTC. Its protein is CASRGQSYSYNEQFF.